These 32 T cell receptor beta chains were all obtained from the same sample, sequenced in a study of T cell responses to AZD1222 COVID-19 vaccine. Profiling relied on immunoSEQ multiplex PCR, and the TCRdb table lists in-frame clones only, not all of them. This sample has 80,000 or so clones; around nine tenths occur once, and the top ten carry under 5%. The starting material was peripheral blood, obtained on day 0 of MenACWY control vaccination. These receptors all come from an adult in good health.

This chain links TRBV6-4 with TRBJ2-6; D is undetermined. Between the trimmed V and J ends, which lost 3 bases and 0 bases, there was a span of 9 bases. CDR1 MRHNA and CDR2 SNTAGT come from the germline V gene. CDR3 length equals 16 residues. The DNA for the CDR3 is TGTGCCAGCAGTGAAGGAGCCCCCTCTGGGGCCAACGTCCTGACTTTC. Its protein product is CASSEGAPSGANVLTF.

There are a few counts of this clone. This sequence joins TRBV6-5 and TRBJ2-1; 9 bases are a match to TRBD1. Unmatched junction bases numbered 0, after V lost 2 bases and J lost 1 base. Germline CDR1 reads MNHEY; CDR2 reads SVGAGI. The CDR3 extends over 15 amino acids. CDR3 DNA sequence: TGTGCCAGCAGTTACGGGACAGGGTCCTACAATGAGCAGTTCTTC. It codes for CASSYGTGSYNEQFF.

The chain carries TRBV10-3 and TRBJ2-7; 7 nucleotides align to TRBD1. Germline assignment: CDR1 ENHRY and CDR2 SYGVKD. V shed 6 bases, J shed 4 bases, and the junction held 9 bases outside the gene matches. The CDR3 runs 14 residues. Written as DNA, the CDR3 is TGTGCCATCAGCAACCAACAGGGGATGTACGAGCAGTACTTC. Protein product: CAISNQQGMYEQYF.

This chain joins TRBV28 and TRBJ2-1; 7 bases fit TRBD1. With V trimmed by 8 bases and J by 5 bases, 6 bases remained unmatched. Germline CDR1 reads MDHEN; CDR2 reads SYDVKM. The CDR3 is 13 residues long. The chain's CDR3 is CASGTANNNEQFF. For the CDR3, the DNA is TGTGCCAGCGGGACAGCCAACAACAATGAGCAGTTCTTC.

The chain couples TRBV7-9 to TRBJ2-2, with D possibly being TRBD1 or TRBD2 (5 bases each). This CDR3 spans 17 amino acids. V was clipped by 5 bases and J by 9 bases, with 25 bases between them. Germline V gene data show CDR1 as SEHNR and CDR2 as FQNEAQ (reference sequence). The CDR3 spells CASSPTADALVRRELFF. The CDR3 coding sequence is TGTGCCAGCAGCCCGACAGCGGACGCCCTGGTGCGACGGGAGCTGTTTTTT.

As DNA, the CDR3 is TGTGCCAGCAGTCAAAGGGGACAGGGGGGAGGCGGCGAAAAACTGTTTTTT. Amino acids: CASSQRGQGGGGEKLFF. V gene TRBV21-1 combines with J gene TRBJ1-4; TRBD1, the table's D call, was not compared with the DNA. TRBV21-1 is a documented pseudogene. This CDR3 has 17 amino acids.

V is TRBV24-1 and J is TRBJ2-1; TRBD1 agrees at 9 bases. V shed 6 bases and J 7 bases; nucleotides not matched to a gene: 9. The CDR3 is made up of 15 amino acids. CDR1 is KGHDR and CDR2 is SFDVKD in the germline V gene. The CDR3 here is CATSPNPDRGNEQFF. As DNA, the CDR3 is TGTGCCACCAGTCCTAATCCGGACAGGGGTAATGAGCAGTTCTTC.

The V and J genes are TRBV6-5 and TRBJ1-1, with D unclear. V lost 10 bases and J lost 2, with 11 bases in between. CDR3 length: 12 residues. In germline, CDR1 is MNHEY, CDR2 SVGAGI. Here the CDR3 reads CATRSFNTEAFF. The CDR3 DNA reads TGTGCCACCCGGTCTTTTAACACTGAAGCTTTCTTT.

The chain is built from TRBV20-1 and TRBJ2-7; no reliable D call. The germline CDR1 and CDR2 sequences are DFQATT and SNEGSKA (reference sequence). Between the trimmed V and J ends, which lost 3 bases and 7 bases, there was a span of 16 bases. CDR3 size: 13 residues. CDR3: CSASLRSPPEQYF. The CDR3 nucleotides are TGCAGTGCTAGTCTCCGGTCCCCCCCTGAGCAGTACTTC.

The chain has TRBV7-2 and TRBJ2-7, with TRBD2 matching over 8 bases. Per the germline V gene, CDR1 is SGHTA and CDR2 is FQGNSA. V was clipped by 5 bases and J by 1 base; unmatched bases: 10. CDR3 size: 16 residues. The chain's CDR3 is CASSHNSLAGSYEQYF. The CDR3 nucleotides read TGTGCCAGCAGCCACAACTCATTAGCGGGGTCCTACGAGCAGTACTTC.

This clone was seen once. The V call is TRBV7-2, the J call TRBJ2-3, with 8 bases fitting TRBD2. Trimming at V came to 7 bases and at J to 5 bases, leaving 8 bases not matched to a gene. This CDR3 region has 14 residues. Germline values: CDR1 SGHTA, CDR2 FQGNSA. The CDR3 sequence: CASTQRLAGDTQYF. The CDR3 nucleotides read TGTGCCAGCACCCAGAGGCTAGCGGGAGATACGCAGTATTTT.

The rearrangement links TRBV29-1 to TRBJ1-2, with TRBD1 identical over 9 bases. Germline CDR1 is SQVTM and CDR2 is ANQGSEA. V shed 6 bases and J 8 bases; nucleotides not matched to a gene: 10. The CDR3 covers 13 residues. For the CDR3, the DNA is TGCAGCGTAACAGGGGGCGAGGTGTCGGGCTACACCTTC. Translation gives CSVTGGEVSGYTF.

About this clone: Other nucleotide sequences from this sample produce the same CDR3. The chain joins TRBV27 to TRBJ1-4, with unresolved D. This CDR3 is built from 12 residues. Trimming took off 5 bases at V and 3 bases at J, with 4 bases between the two ends. The germline V gene encodes CDR1 MNHEY and CDR2 SMNVEV (reference sequence). The DNA for the CDR3 is TGTGCCAGCAGTCACCCTAATGAAAAACTGTTTTTT. This encodes CASSHPNEKLFF. Complete variable domain (other parts from reference TRBV27 and TRBJ1-4): EAQVTQNPRYLITVTGKKLTVTCSQNMNHEYMSWYRQDPGLGLRQIYYSMNVEVTDKGDVPEGYKVSRKEKRNFPLILESPSPNQTSLYFCASSHPNEKLFFGSGTQLSVL.

The chain uses TRBV7-2 and TRBJ1-4, with 8 nucleotides matching TRBD1. This CDR3 has 15 residues. Germline values: CDR1 SGHTA, CDR2 FQGNSA. Trimming at V came to 4 bases and at J to 4 bases, leaving 5 bases not matched to a gene. The CDR3 DNA reads TGTGCCAGCAGCTACGTGGGACAGGTTAATGAAAAACTGTTTTTT. Protein product: CASSYVGQVNEKLFF.

A single count supports this clone. J is TRBJ1-3 and V is TRBV7-9; the D gene is possibly TRBD1 (5 bases). The CDR3 length is 15 residues. Trimming removed 8 bases from V and 0 bases from J, with 14 bases in between. Germline V gene lookup returns CDR1 SEHNR and CDR2 FQNEAQ (reference sequence). Here the CDR3 reads CASQIPGGSGNTIYF. The CDR3 DNA follows: TGTGCCAGCCAGATTCCCGGGGGCTCTGGAAACACCATATATTTT. The full variable domain, rest sourced from reference TRBV7-9 and TRBJ1-3, is DTGVSQNPRHKITKRGQNVTFRCDPISEHNRLYWYRQTLGQGPEFLTYFQNEAQLEKSRLLSDRFSAERPKGSFSTLEIQRTEQGDSAMYLCASQIPGGSGNTIYFGEGSWLTVV.

V and J are TRBV13 and TRBJ2-5; tentative D call: TRBD2 (6 bases). There are 16 residues in the CDR3. The germline V gene has CDR1 PRHDT and CDR2 FYEKMQ (reference sequence). The V gene lost 5 bases and the J gene lost 4 bases, with 20 bases spanning the gap. This chain's CDR3 is CASSPDGGSGRETQYF. DNA of the CDR3: TGTGCCAGCAGCCCGGATGGGGGGTCAGGGCGAGAGACCCAGTACTTC.

The V gene is TRBV30, the J gene TRBJ1-4, with unresolved D. V lost 5 bases and J 2 bases, leaving 6 bases between the germline ends. The germline V gene has CDR1 GTSNPN and CDR2 SVGIG (reference sequence). This CDR3 region has 12 residues. CDR3 loop: CAWAVTNEKLFF. CDR3 DNA sequence: TGTGCCTGGGCCGTCACTAATGAAAAACTGTTTTTT. The whole variable domain, filled in from reference TRBV30 and TRBJ1-4, reads SQTIHQWPATLVQPVGSPLSLECTVEGTSNPNLYWYRQAAGRGLQLLFYSVGIGQISSEVPQNLSASRPQDRQFILSSKKLLLSDSGFYLCAWAVTNEKLFFGSGTQLSVL.

The rearrangement links TRBV18 to TRBJ2-2; perhaps TRBD1 as D (6 bases). Germline V lookup: CDR1 KGHSH, CDR2 LQKENI. CDR3 size: 15 residues. V was clipped by 6 bases and J by 1 base, with 12 bases between them. The CDR3 region is CASSPPGVNTGELFF. The CDR3 bases are TGTGCCAGCTCCCCTCCAGGGGTGAACACCGGGGAGCTGTTTTTT.

The chain couples TRBV4-3 to TRBJ1-4; a possible D gene is TRBD1 (6 bases). Deletions cut 4 bases from V and 7 bases from J, with 10 bases between. CDR3 length: 13 residues. CDR1 and CDR2 (germline): LGHNA, YSLEER. The CDR3 spells CASSLSGAEKLFF. CDR3 DNA sequence: TGCGCCAGCAGCCTCTCGGGGGCTGAAAAACTGTTTTTT.

This clone has a handful of counts. This chain uses TRBV19 with TRBJ1-5; D uncertain. This CDR3 is 16 amino acids long. Trimming pared 7 bases from V and 2 bases from J, leaving 18 bases between. Germline assignment: CDR1 LNHDA and CDR2 SQIVND (reference sequence). CDR3 nucleotides: TGTGCCAGTACTTTCGCCCGGGATTTGGGCAATCAGCCCCAGCATTTT. Amino acids: CASTFARDLGNQPQHF.

A few counts support this clone. The V gene is TRBV6-2 or TRBV6-3, the J gene TRBJ2-1, with 11 nucleotides matching TRBD2. Per germline, CDR1 MNHEY and CDR2 SVGEGT. V trimming: 6 bases; J trimming: 5 bases; junction bases outside the gene matches: 6. The CDR3 runs 15 residues. The CDR3 DNA reads as TGTGCCAGCAGCCTACTAGCGGGAGCTAACAATGAGCAGTTCTTC. Amino acids: CASSLLAGANNEQFF.

The rearrangement uses TRBV9 and TRBJ1-1; D is perhaps TRBD1 (5 bases). Germline V CDR1 and CDR2: SGDLS, YYNGEE. The CDR3 is made up of 16 amino acids. The V gene lost 0 bases and the J gene lost 1 base, with 13 bases spanning the gap. CDR3 DNA sequence: TGTGCCAGCAGCGTAGAGGGGAGGGTCGGGAACACTGAAGCTTTCTTT. It encodes CASSVEGRVGNTEAFF.

The chain recombines TRBV6-4 with TRBJ1-1, with a possible D match to TRBD1 (5 bases). Germline V gene data show CDR1 as MRHNA and CDR2 as SNTAGT. V shed 6 bases and J shed 2 bases, with 10 bases lying between them. The CDR3 runs to 13 residues. Written as DNA, the CDR3 is TGTGCCAGCAGCGCAGACAGTAACACTGAAGCTTTCTTT. Residues: CASSADSNTEAFF.

The chain is built from TRBV10-2 and TRBJ1-6; 8 bases are a match to TRBD1. The ends lost 4 bases at V and 10 bases at J; junction bases unmatched: 6. Looked up from germline, CDR1 is WSHSY and CDR2 is SAAADI. The CDR3 sequence is 14 residues long. CDR3 sequence reads: CASSGGTGGSPLHF. CDR3 DNA: TGCGCCAGCAGTGGTGGGACAGGAGGGTCACCCCTCCACTTT.

The V gene is TRBV5-6, the J gene TRBJ1-1; weak D call: TRBD1 (6 bases). Germline-derived CDR1 and CDR2 are SGHDT and YYEEEE. Trimming pared 1 base from V and 5 bases from J, leaving 12 bases between. This CDR3 has 14 residues. The CDR3, as DNA: TGTGCCAGCAGCTTGATACAGGGAATGACTGAAGCTTTCTTT. The encoded protein is CASSLIQGMTEAFF.

This sequence joins TRBV30 and TRBJ1-5; D remains ambiguous. V gave up 0 bases and J gave up 3 bases, with 12 bases separating them. CDR1 and CDR2 from the germline V gene are GTSNPN and SVGIG (reference sequence). The CDR3 is 15 amino acids. In DNA, the CDR3 is TGTGCCTGGAGTGTAGGTAGGCAGTACAATCAGCCCCAGCATTTT. Translation gives CAWSVGRQYNQPQHF.

This rearrangement joins TRBV21-1 to TRBJ2-7; the table assigns TRBD1, which was not confirmed against the DNA. TRBV21-1 is labeled a pseudogene. The CDR3 consists of 15 residues. CDR3 DNA: TGTGCCAGCACCTCCCCTGACAAGTTTCCTTACGAGCAGTACTTC. It yields the protein CASTSPDKFPYEQYF.

The chain recombines TRBV27 with TRBJ2-1, with 9 bases fitting TRBD2. CDR3 length: 15 residues. Germline V gene lookup returns CDR1 MNHEY and CDR2 SMNVEV (reference sequence). The trim removed 2 bases at V and 4 bases at J, leaving 3 bases unmatched. CDR3 protein: CASSLNSGSYNEQFF. DNA for the CDR3: TGTGCCAGCAGTTTAAATAGCGGGAGTTACAATGAGCAGTTCTTC.

The V gene is TRBV5-6, the J gene TRBJ1-2, with D uncertain. Germline V CDR1 and CDR2: SGHDT, YYEEEE. The CDR3 loop spans 14 amino acids. V was cut by 5 bases and J by 4 bases, with 15 bases left in between. The CDR3, as DNA: TGTGCCAGCAGTCAAGGACTGTCCTCCTATGGCTACACCTTC. Translated, it gives CASSQGLSSYGYTF.

This clone is a singleton in its sample. The CDR3 sequence: CASSATGPGDEQFF. In DNA, the CDR3 is TGTGCCAGCAGCGCGACAGGACCTGGCGATGAGCAGTTCTTC. The genes are TRBV7-6 and TRBJ2-1, with a tentative D call TRBD1 (6 bases). The CDR3 spans 14 residues. The germline V gene has CDR1 SGHVS and CDR2 FNYEAQ. The germline V and J ends were trimmed by 5 bases and 8 bases, with 16 bases remaining between them.

The chain links TRBV10-3 to TRBJ2-5; tentative D call: TRBD1 (6 bases). The CDR3 has 13 residues. Per the germline V gene, CDR1 is ENHRY and CDR2 is SYGVKD. Deletions cut 2 bases from V and 5 bases from J, with 9 bases between. The CDR3 region is CAISELRGETQYF. The DNA of the CDR3 is TGTGCCATCAGTGAGCTCAGGGGTGAGACCCAGTACTTC.

The chain carries TRBV12-3 or TRBV12-4 and TRBJ1-5, with D possibly matching TRBD1 (5 bases). Trimming removed 2 bases from V and 7 bases from J, with 9 bases in between. The CDR3 covers 13 residues. CDR3 sequence: CASSLSRGQPQHF. CDR3 in DNA: TGTGCCAGCAGTTTATCCCGGGGCCAGCCCCAGCATTTT.